The T cell receptor beta chain described here comes from a study of blood T cell repertoires in COVID-19. In the study overall: PBMCs, B-cell-depleted T cells, or T cells were the source of the cDNA or gDNA that made up the material.

This CDR3 contains 18 residues. Participants were aged about 18 to 95 years, lived in 20 to 25 US areas, and enrolled virtually. Cohort placement rested on clinical history that participants reported themselves. Recovered participants had two consecutive negative NP/OP PCR tests, healthcare professional clearance, or symptom resolution. Generated by immunoSEQ multiplex PCR, the TCRdb table keeps only in-frame clones and is missing some. The repertoire has roughly 180,000 clones, more than 80% of them found once; the top ten carry 6.2%. This TCR came from a man aged 35 to 55 who had recovered from COVID-19. Source material: PBMCs or T cells enriched from blood (not recorded which). The chain recombines TRBV21-1 with TRBJ1-5; the table calls TRBD1, which could not be checked here. TRBV21-1 is a pseudogene. The CDR3: CASPRSRRDWNNNQPQHF. In DNA, the CDR3 is TGTGCCAGCCCCCGGAGCCGCAGGGATTGGAATAACAATCAGCCCCAGCATTTT.